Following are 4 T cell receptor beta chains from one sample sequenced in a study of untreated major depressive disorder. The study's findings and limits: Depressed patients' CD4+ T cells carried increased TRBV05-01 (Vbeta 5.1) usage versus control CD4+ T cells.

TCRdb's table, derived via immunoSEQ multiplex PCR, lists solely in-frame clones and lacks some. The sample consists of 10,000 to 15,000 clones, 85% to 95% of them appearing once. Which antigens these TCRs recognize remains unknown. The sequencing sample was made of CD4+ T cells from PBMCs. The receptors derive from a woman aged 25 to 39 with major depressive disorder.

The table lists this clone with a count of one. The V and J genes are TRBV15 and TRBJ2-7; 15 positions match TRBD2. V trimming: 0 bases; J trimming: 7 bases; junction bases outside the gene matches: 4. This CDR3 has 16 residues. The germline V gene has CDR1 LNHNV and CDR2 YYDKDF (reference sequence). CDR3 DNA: TGTGCCACCAGCAGAGAGGGGACTAGCGGGAGGCGGGAGCAGTACTTC. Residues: CATSREGTSGRREQYF. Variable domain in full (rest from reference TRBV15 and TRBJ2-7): DAMVIQNPRYQVTQFGKPVTLSCSQTLNHNVMYWYQQKSSQAPKLLFHYYDKDFNNEADTPDNFQSRRPNTSFCFLDIRSPGLGDTAMYLCATSREGTSGRREQYFGPGTRLTVT.

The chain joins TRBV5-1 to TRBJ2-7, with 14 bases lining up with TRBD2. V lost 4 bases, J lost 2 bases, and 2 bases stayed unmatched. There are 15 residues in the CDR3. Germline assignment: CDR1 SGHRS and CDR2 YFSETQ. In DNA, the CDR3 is TGCGCCAGCAGCCGACTAGCGGGAGGGACCTACGAGCAGTACTTC. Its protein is CASSRLAGGTYEQYF.

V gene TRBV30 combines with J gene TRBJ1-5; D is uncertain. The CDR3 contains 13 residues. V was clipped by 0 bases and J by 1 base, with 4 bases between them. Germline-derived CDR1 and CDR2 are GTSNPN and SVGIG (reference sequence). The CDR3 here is CAWSVDSNQPQHF. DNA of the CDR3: TGTGCCTGGAGTGTTGACAGCAATCAGCCCCAGCATTTT.

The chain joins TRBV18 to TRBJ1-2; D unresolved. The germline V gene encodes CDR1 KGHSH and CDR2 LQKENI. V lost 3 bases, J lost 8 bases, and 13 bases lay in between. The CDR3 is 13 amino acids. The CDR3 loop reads CASSPDGRRGYTF. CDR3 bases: TGTGCCAGCTCACCCGACGGGCGGAGGGGCTACACCTTC.